This is a list of T cell receptor beta chains from one sample in a study of blood T cell repertoires in COVID-19. Here immunoSEQ multiplex PCR was the method, and the copy in TCRdb shows in-frame clones only, minus some. This table has fewer than 450,000 clones, about nine tenths appearing once. Sequencing used peripheral blood. Receptors originate from a woman between 45 and 65 years old with COVID-19, enrolled during active disease. The conserved cysteine and the conserved F or W are not part of the CDR3 here. The D gene is left open where the match is weak.

NA	TRBV6-2/TRBV6-3	TRBJ2-5	ASSYLEASETQY
NA	TRBV21-1	TRBJ2-2	ASSIRWATGELF
NA	TRBV25-1	TRBJ1-2	ASSGLGIRGSSSGYT
TRBD1	TRBV13	TRBJ1-6	ASTQGAASPLH
NA	TRBV7-4	TRBJ2-1	ASSLGAEQF
NA	TRBV19	TRBJ1-2	ASSIRGRGIYGYT
NA	TRBV12-3/TRBV12-4	TRBJ1-2	ASRNRGGYT
TRBD1	TRBV7-9	TRBJ2-7	ASSPQGAVAYEQY
NA	TRBV30	TRBJ2-7	AWSVQYEQY
TRBD2	TRBV2	TRBJ2-1	ASSDSVLAGGTNYNEQF
NA	TRBV7-9	TRBJ1-4	ASSPRSAGQSKLF
NA	TRBV19	TRBJ2-6	ASSYGHGDRRISPGANVLT
NA	TRBV6-2/TRBV6-3	TRBJ2-2	ASSYFGRGDTGELF
TRBD1	TRBV27	TRBJ1-5	ASSSSQGVGQPQH
TRBD2	TRBV5-1	TRBJ2-4	ASSSAGLADLY
NA	TRBV18	TRBJ1-2	ASSPAGRTGYT
TRBD2	TRBV28	TRBJ2-7	ASSPHIAGIYEQY
NA	TRBV9	TRBJ1-6	ASSLTGSLSPLH
NA	TRBV4-2	TRBJ1-2	ASSQGLGPNYGYT
TRBD1	TRBV11-2	TRBJ2-7	ASSPTGQGNYEQY
TRBD1	TRBV3-1/TRBV3-2	TRBJ2-5	ASRIGQALKETQY
NA	TRBV28	TRBJ2-7	ASSLGGNYEQY
NA	TRBV19	TRBJ2-2	ASSIPSNWNTGELF
TRBD2	TRBV7-2	TRBJ2-5	ASSPGTSGRASETQY